This TCR beta chain was identified during a study of blood T cell repertoires in COVID-19. Study-wide context: Samples taken during acute and convalescent COVID-19 were collected in the United States, Italy and Spain. Sample material is recorded as cDNA or gDNA derived from T cells, B-cell-depleted T cells, or PBMCs.

In germline, CDR1 is MDHEN, CDR2 SYDVKM. The junction had 6 bases not matched to a gene; V was cut back by 6 bases and J by 5 bases. The CDR3 is 13 residues long. Under the authors' procedure: Amplification from reference gene primers served as the basis for estimated nucleated cell counts. The method was immunoSEQ multiplex PCR; TCRdb's version includes in-frame clones alone and lacks a portion of them. For V, J and clone size, that table is used; D and trimming come from the DNA. The sample carries roughly 56,000 clones, over 80% recorded once. For this clone: Other DNA variants within this sample encode the same CDR3.

The chain recombines TRBV28 with TRBJ1-2; the match to TRBD1 covers 7 bases. The sequence was collected from an older man with acute or convalescent COVID-19. Sequencing was done on a sample of peripheral blood. CDR3 DNA sequence: TGTGCCAGCAGCCCTACAGGGGAGTATGGCTACACCTTC. It yields the protein CASSPTGEYGYTF.